The 28 T cell receptor beta chains below all came from one sample that was sequenced in a study of T cell repertoires in cytomegalovirus infection. TCRdb re-derived calls from the reads in MiXCR, one entry per CDR3 protein. The table lists over 250,000 distinct CDR3 sequences, roughly 21% of them singletons. These receptors lack a known antigen. Sample: cultured PBMCs, taken from culture after CMV antigen stimulation. These receptors all stem from a human donor in good health (CMV status not recorded). Some clones in this sample may be carry-over from other donors' samples.

This clonotype was counted at least ten times. The chain joins TRBV6-2 or TRBV6-3 to TRBJ2-3; D gene uncertain. V gave up 1 base and J gave up 1 base, with 6 bases separating them. The CDR3 runs to 14 residues. The germline CDR1 and CDR2 sequences are MNHEY and SVGEGT. CDR3: CASSYFSGTDTQYF. DNA of the CDR3: TGTGCCAGCAGTTACTTCTCCGGCACAGATACGCAGTATTTT.

This clonotype was counted only a few times. The chain combines TRBV2 with TRBJ2-2; TRBD2 aligns across 7 bases. Germline assignment: CDR1 SNHLY and CDR2 FYNNEI. V shed 7 bases, J shed 4 bases, and the junction held 6 bases outside the gene matches. This CDR3 is 14 amino acids long. This CDR3 is CASNAGEGTGELFF. The CDR3 region has the DNA TGTGCCAGCAACGCGGGAGAGGGCACCGGGGAGCTGTTTTTT.

The CDR3 sequence is CATSDLLAADNEQFF. The CDR3 bases are TGTGCCACCAGTGATTTACTAGCGGCCGACAATGAGCAGTTCTTC. The chain is built from TRBV24-1 and TRBJ2-1; TRBD2 matches at 8 bases. This CDR3 region has 15 residues. The germline V gene encodes CDR1 KGHDR and CDR2 SFDVKD. V trimming: 1 base; J trimming: 5 bases; junction bases outside the gene matches: 3.

The V and J genes are TRBV13 and TRBJ2-1; 10 bases match TRBD2. CDR3 length: 15 amino acids. Trimming took 4 bases from V and 9 from J; bases not matched to a gene: 9. Germline CDR1 PRHDT, CDR2 FYEKMQ (reference sequence). The CDR3 reads CASSSDSLAGAEQFF. CDR3 sequence (DNA): TGTGCCAGCAGCTCCGATTCTCTAGCGGGAGCTGAGCAGTTCTTC.

The chain links TRBV6-6 to TRBJ2-3; a possible D gene is TRBD2 (6 bases). Germline lookup yields CDR1 MNHNY and CDR2 SVGAGI (reference sequence). With 6 bases removed from V and 2 bases from J, the gap between germline ends came to 12 bases. The CDR3 sequence is 14 residues long. In nucleotides, the CDR3 is TGTGCCAGCAGGACGGGACTGTCCACAGATACGCAGTATTTT. This sequence encodes CASRTGLSTDTQYF.

This clonotype was seen more than once but under ten times. The rearrangement links TRBV10-3 to TRBJ1-1; D is undetermined. The CDR3 consists of 12 residues. Germline V gene lookup returns CDR1 ENHRY and CDR2 SYGVKD. V dropped 5 bases and J dropped 8 bases, with 12 bases sitting between them. The CDR3 sequence: CAISPNTKEAFF. The CDR3 nucleotides read TGTGCCATCAGTCCTAACACCAAAGAAGCTTTCTTT.

This clonotype came up a few times. V and J are TRBV7-3 and TRBJ1-1, with TRBD1 identical over 8 bases. Per the germline V gene, CDR1 is SGHTA and CDR2 is FQGTGA. The CDR3 covers 16 residues. V shed 4 bases, J shed 3 bases, and the junction held 10 bases outside the gene matches. The CDR3 here is CASSSGQGVLYTEAFF. The CDR3 DNA follows: TGTGCCAGCAGCTCCGGACAGGGAGTACTTTACACTGAAGCTTTCTTT.

This clonotype was recorded at least ten times. The gene calls are TRBV7-2 and TRBJ1-2, with 7 bases aligning to TRBD1. V shed 6 bases, J shed 5 bases, and the junction held 6 bases outside the gene matches. The CDR3 spans 13 residues. Germline-derived CDR1 and CDR2 are SGHTA and FQGNSA. CDR3 DNA: TGTGCCAGCAGTACCGGACAGGCGTATGGCTACACCTTC. It encodes CASSTGQAYGYTF.

There are a few counts of this clonotype. This chain connects TRBV12-3 or TRBV12-4 to TRBJ1-1; D is perhaps TRBD1 (5 bases). There are 11 residues in the CDR3. Trimming removed 6 bases from V and 6 bases from J, with 8 bases in between. This CDR3 reads CASSRESEAFF. The CDR3 bases are TGTGCCAGCAGCAGGGAGTCTGAAGCTTTCTTT.

This clonotype was detected only a few times. The chain carries TRBV7-2 and TRBJ2-5; a weak D match, TRBD1 (6 bases). CDR1 and CDR2 from the germline V gene are SGHTA and FQGNSA. The CDR3 is 14 residues long. V gave up 1 base and J gave up 4 bases, with 10 bases separating them. CDR3 nucleotides: TGTGCCAGCAGCTTAGACAGGGTAGTAGAGACCCAGTACTTC. It codes for CASSLDRVVETQYF.

This clonotype was detected only once. The junction does not match germline at one end; this may be a read error. The genes are TRBV5-3 and TRBJ2-1, with 8 nucleotides matching TRBD2. TRBV5-3 is an open reading frame, and its role is uncertain. The CDR3 covers 16 residues. The CDR3 sequence: CASSLTLGLGRNEQFF. The CDR3 DNA sequence: TGTGCCAGCAGCTTGACTTTGGGACTAGGTCGCAATGAGCAGTTCTTC.

In its sample, this clonotype was seen a few times. The V call is TRBV14, the J call TRBJ1-1; tentatively, D is TRBD1 (6 bases). Between the trimmed V and J ends, which lost 5 bases and 0 bases, there was a span of 13 bases. This CDR3 region has 15 residues. The germline V gene has CDR1 SGHDN and CDR2 FVKESK. This chain's CDR3 is CASSWQGGVNTEAFF. For the CDR3, the DNA is TGTGCCAGCAGCTGGCAAGGGGGGGTGAACACTGAAGCTTTCTTT.

The chain carries TRBV19 and TRBJ2-5, with TRBD2 matching 9 bases. Per the germline V gene, CDR1 is LNHDA and CDR2 is SQIVND (reference sequence). The CDR3 length is 17 residues. V was clipped by 3 bases and J by 2 bases; unmatched bases: 10. This CDR3 reads CASSIGTSSTIQETQYF. The CDR3 DNA is TGTGCCAGTAGTATCGGGACTAGCAGTACAATTCAAGAGACCCAGTACTTC. Based on the CDR3 plus reference TRBV19 and TRBJ2-5, the full variable domain is DGGITQSPKYLFRKEGQNVTLSCEQNLNHDAMYWYRQDPGQGLRLIYYSQIVNDFQKGDIAEGYSVSREKKESFPLTVTSAQKNPTAFYLCASSIGTSSTIQETQYFGPGTRLLVL.

This clonotype appeared a few times. The rearrangement uses TRBV7-2 and TRBJ2-2; no firm D call. The V end lost 5 bases, the J end lost 6 bases, and 10 bases lay between the germline ends. This CDR3 contains 13 residues. CDR1 SGHTA and CDR2 FQGNSA come from the germline V gene. CDR3 residues: CASSLQVSGELFF. The CDR3 DNA follows: TGTGCCAGCAGCCTTCAGGTTTCCGGGGAGCTGTTTTTT.

This clonotype was recorded many times. The chain carries TRBV7-2 and TRBJ1-1, with a possible D match to TRBD1 (6 bases). Trimming shortened V by 5 bases and J by 1 base, and 11 bases separated the two germline ends. Germline CDR1 SGHTA, CDR2 FQGNSA. There are 14 residues in the CDR3. CDR3 coding DNA: TGTGCCAGCAGCCCGTGGACAGCGAACACTGAAGCTTTCTTT. Residues: CASSPWTANTEAFF.

The chain is built from TRBV20-1 and TRBJ1-5; 8 nucleotides align to TRBD1. The ends lost 3 bases at V and 4 bases at J; junction bases unmatched: 2. Per the germline V gene, CDR1 is DFQATT and CDR2 is SNEGSKA (reference sequence). This CDR3 has 13 residues. The CDR3 coding sequence is TGCAGTGCTAGCACAGGGGGAAATCAGCCCCAGCATTTT. Translating it yields CSASTGGNQPQHF.

This clonotype was seen at least ten times. This sequence joins TRBV6-5 and TRBJ1-1, with D perhaps TRBD1 (5 bases). V was shortened by 1 base and J by 5 bases, with 8 bases between the two germline ends. The germline V gene has CDR1 MNHEY and CDR2 SVGAGI. The length of the CDR3 is 13 residues. CDR3 nucleotide sequence: TGTGCCAGCAGTTACTTGGGACGGACTGAAGCTTTCTTT. This translates into CASSYLGRTEAFF.

V usage is TRBV5-1 and J usage is TRBJ2-1, with 9 bases lining up with TRBD2. The CDR3 consists of 17 residues. Per germline, CDR1 SGHRS and CDR2 YFSETQ. Unmatched junction bases numbered 7, after V lost 1 base and J lost 2 bases. The CDR3 sequence: CASSLFASGAPYNEQFF. The CDR3 DNA reads as TGCGCCAGCAGCTTGTTTGCTAGCGGGGCTCCCTACAATGAGCAGTTCTTC. Looking up the rest from reference TRBV5-1 and TRBJ2-1 gives the full variable domain: KAGVTQTPRYLIKTRGQQVTLSCSPISGHRSVSWYQQTPGQGLQFLFEYFSETQRNKGNFPGRFSGRQFSNSRSEMNVSTLELGDSALYLCASSLFASGAPYNEQFFGPGTRLTVL.

The table lists this clonotype with a few counts. This chain connects TRBV5-1 to TRBJ2-2; 7 bases align to TRBD1. V was clipped by 3 bases and J by 4 bases; unmatched bases: 6. Germline V lookup: CDR1 SGHRS, CDR2 YFSETQ. There are 15 residues in the CDR3. The CDR3 bases are TGCGCCAGCAGCTCAGGACAGGCTGGCACCGGGGAGCTGTTTTTT. It encodes CASSSGQAGTGELFF.

The chain employs TRBV15 and TRBJ2-5, with D tentatively TRBD2 (5 bases). This CDR3 is built from 13 residues. Per the germline V gene, CDR1 is LNHNV and CDR2 is YYDKDF (reference sequence). The germline V and J ends were trimmed by 0 bases and 5 bases, with 7 bases remaining between them. This CDR3 is CATSRDVAETQYF. CDR3 sequence (DNA): TGTGCCACCAGCAGAGATGTAGCGGAGACCCAGTACTTC.

The V call is TRBV10-2, the J call TRBJ2-1, with 8 bases aligning to TRBD2. Per the germline V gene, CDR1 is WSHSY and CDR2 is SAAADI. The J segment lost 1 base and the V segment lost 3 bases, leaving 5 bases of the junction unmatched. This CDR3 is 16 amino acids long. CDR3 region: CASSEQRERSYNEQFF. The DNA of the CDR3 is TGCGCCAGCAGTGAACAGCGGGAGCGATCCTACAATGAGCAGTTCTTC.

This chain uses TRBV27 with TRBJ2-1; the D is unclear. Trimming stripped 4 bases from V and 3 bases from J, with 16 bases between. Germline CDR1 reads MNHEY; CDR2 reads SMNVEV (reference sequence). The CDR3 has 16 amino acids. The CDR3 nucleotides read TGTGCCAGCAGTTCGTACCCGGGTGCCCTCTACAATGAGCAGTTCTTC. It encodes CASSSYPGALYNEQFF.

V usage is TRBV2 and J usage is TRBJ1-1; TRBD1 agrees at 7 bases. Losses at the gene ends were 8 bases for V and 5 bases for J; bases not matched to a gene: 8. The germline gives CDR1 SNHLY, CDR2 FYNNEI. This CDR3 is built from 13 residues. The CDR3 loop reads CASRQGRGTEAFF. CDR3 DNA sequence: TGTGCCAGCCGACAGGGAAGGGGGACTGAAGCTTTCTTT.

This clonotype was counted between two and nine times. DNA for the CDR3: TGTGCCAGCAGTTCAACCGGGACAGGGTACACTGAAGCTTTCTTT. Amino acids: CASSSTGTGYTEAFF. The rearrangement uses TRBV28 and TRBJ1-1, with 9 bases fitting TRBD1. The CDR3 length is 15 residues. Unmatched junction bases numbered 6, after V lost 4 bases and J lost 3 bases. The germline V gene has CDR1 MDHEN and CDR2 SYDVKM.

This clonotype was counted at least ten times. The chain is built from TRBV4-1 and TRBJ2-7; D is perhaps TRBD1 (6 bases). This CDR3 contains 17 residues. The V and J ends lost 0 bases and 2 bases respectively, with 17 bases between them. CDR1 and CDR2 from the germline V gene are MGHRA and YSYEKL. The CDR3 region is CASSQDRATGRTYEQYF. The DNA of the CDR3 is TGCGCCAGCAGCCAAGATCGGGCGACAGGACGTACCTACGAGCAGTACTTC.

This clonotype occurred a few times. The chain carries TRBV9 and TRBJ1-2; D remains unclear. CDR1 SGDLS and CDR2 YYNGEE come from the germline V gene. The CDR3 is 14 residues long. V was trimmed by 4 bases and J by 3 bases, leaving 13 bases between them. The CDR3 DNA is TGTGCCAGCAGCCTTAGCGTACGGGACTATGGCTACACCTTC. Protein product: CASSLSVRDYGYTF.

This chain connects TRBV19 to TRBJ2-1; tentative D call: TRBD2 (6 bases). This CDR3 contains 15 residues. Looked up from germline, CDR1 is LNHDA and CDR2 is SQIVND (reference sequence). V lost 5 bases to trimming and J lost 4 bases, with 15 bases between them. The CDR3 DNA is TGTGCCAGTAGTGCTAGCGCCCTCGCTTACAATGAGCAGTTCTTC. Translating it yields CASSASALAYNEQFF.

This clonotype was counted many times. This sequence joins TRBV7-8 and TRBJ1-6, with unresolved D. The germline V gene encodes CDR1 SGHVS and CDR2 FQNEAQ. Deletions cut 2 bases from V and 2 bases from J, with 13 bases between. The CDR3 contains 17 residues. The CDR3 protein is CASSLFSSETYNSPLHF. In DNA, the CDR3 is TGTGCCAGCAGCTTATTTTCTTCGGAGACCTATAATTCACCCCTCCACTTT. Complete variable domain (other parts from reference TRBV7-8 and TRBJ1-6): GAGVSQSPRYKVAKRGQDVALRCDPISGHVSLFWYQQALGQGPEFLTYFQNEAQLDKSGLPSDRFFAERPEGSVSTLKIQRTQQEDSAVYLCASSLFSSETYNSPLHFGNGTRLTVT.